The clone carrying this T cell receptor (beta chain) was seen at least ten times. Its antigen remains unknown. The data are from a study of T cell repertoires in cytomegalovirus infection. CDR3 size: 11 residues. The germline V gene encodes CDR1 SGHTA and CDR2 FQGNSA. V dropped 5 bases and J dropped 9 bases, with 7 bases sitting between them. TCRdb processed the reads anew with MiXCR; each CDR3 protein has one entry. Here the sample spans around 710,000 distinct CDR3 sequences, 29% being singletons. The V call is TRBV7-2, the J call TRBJ2-2; no clear D gene. The receptor was derived from a human donor in good health (CMV status not recorded). Some clones in this sample may be carry-over from other donors' samples. This specimen consisted of cultured CD8+ T cells from PBMCs, obtained from culture after CMV antigen stimulation. CDR3 bases: TGTGCCAGCAGCCCCGAAAGGGAGCTGTTTTTT. Residues: CASSPERELFF.